This T cell receptor beta chain was identified during a study of cytomegalovirus exposure and HLA in healthy donors. Study conclusions and caveats: Common viral pathogens seemed to be connected with several of the most significant clusters, according to a later analysis.

Germline V CDR1 and CDR2: ENHRY, SYGVKD. The CDR3 has 14 residues. Trimming left V 4 bases short and J 2 bases short, with 10 bases between. PCR used 60 Vbeta primers and 13 Jbeta primers. This table comes from immunoSEQ multiplex PCR, and its TCRdb copy is limited to in-frame clones, with some not included. The sample has more than 150,000 clones; more than 65% are singletons. This clone was seen once. Antigen specificity is unknown. The V and J genes are TRBV10-3 and TRBJ2-3; maybe TRBD2 (5 bases). The clonotype was recovered from a girl under 10 years old in good health and CMV-seropositive. Specimen: PBMCs. CDR3: CAISVGGPTDTQYF. CDR3 nucleotide sequence: TGTGCCATCAGTGTAGGCGGGCCCACAGATACGCAGTATTTT.